These T cell receptor beta chains were read from a single sample in a study of T cell repertoires in cytomegalovirus infection. Via MiXCR, TCRdb re-called the reads, giving one row per CDR3 protein. The profile shows around 300,000 distinct CDR3 sequences, roughly a fifth of them singletons. Antigen specificity for these receptors is unknown. The sequences come from cultured PBMCs, collected from culture after CMV antigen stimulation. The receptors originated from a human donor in good health (CMV status not recorded). Some clones in this sample may be carry-over from other donors' samples. The CDR3 runs from the conserved cysteine through the conserved F or W. D genes are given only for firm matches. Size tells how often a clone was seen (once, few, many) or the class of an expanded clone, and some rows leave it out.

D | size | J | V | DNA | CDR3
- | few | TRBJ1-4 | TRBV6-5 | TGTGCCAGCAGTTACAATGGGCAGGGTAATGAAAAACTGTTTTTT | CASSYNGQGNEKLFF
TRBD2 | - | TRBJ2-2 | TRBV6-2/TRBV6-3 | TGTGCCAGCAGTTACTCTCGTGGTAGCGGGAGCGGGACCGGGGAGCTGTTTTTT | CASSYSRGSGSGTGELFF
- | many | TRBJ2-7 | TRBV7-8 | TGTGCCAGCAGCTTAATTTCTGCCGAGCAGTACTTC | CASSLISAEQYF
- | - | TRBJ2-6 | TRBV19 | TGTGCCAGTAGTGATGGACGACAAAGCTCTGGGGCCAACGTCCTGACTTTC | CASSDGRQSSGANVLTF
- | few | TRBJ2-2 | TRBV20-1 | TGCAGTGCTAGAGACGGGAGAAGCACCGGGGAGCTGTTTTTT | CSARDGRSTGELFF
TRBD2 | - | TRBJ2-4 | TRBV27 | TGTGCCAGCAGTCCGCTAGCGGGGGTGGCCAAAAACATTCAGTACTTC | CASSPLAGVAKNIQYF
TRBD1 | few | TRBJ1-4 | TRBV19 | TGTGCCAGTGCTGACAGGGGAAAGGAAAAACTGTTTTTT | CASADRGKEKLFF
- | many | TRBJ2-5 | TRBV7-2 | TGTGCCAGCAGCTTTCCCGGAGAGACCCAGTACTTC | CASSFPGETQYF
- | many | TRBJ2-1 | TRBV6-5 | TGTGCCAGCAGTTCGCGTTCCCTTGAAGCACGCGATGAGCAGTTCTTC | CASSSRSLEARDEQFF
TRBD2 | few | TRBJ2-5 | TRBV6-2/TRBV6-3 | TGTGCCAGCAGTTACTCCACGCGACTAGCGGGAGATGAGACCCAGTACTTC | CASSYSTRLAGDETQYF
- | many | TRBJ1-1 | TRBV7-9 | TGTGCCAGCAGCTTCGGAGGGTTAAACACTGAAGCTTTCTTT | CASSFGGLNTEAFF
- | - | TRBJ2-7 | TRBV7-8 | TGTGCCAGCGCTGGTGGACATTTCTACGAGCAGTACTTC | CASAGGHFYEQYF
- | few | TRBJ1-1 | TRBV19 | TGTGCCAGTAGTATCAGGGGTCGGGGCACTGAAGCTTTCTTT | CASSIRGRGTEAFF
TRBD1 | - | TRBJ2-4 | TRBV20-1 | TGCAGTGCGCAAAAGGGACAGGGGGTTGACATTCAGTACTTC | CSAQKGQGVDIQYF
- | - | TRBJ1-1 | TRBV9 | TGTGCCAGCAGCGGATGGGGGACGAACACTGAAGCTTTCTTT | CASSGWGTNTEAFF
TRBD2 | few | TRBJ2-2 | TRBV11-3 | TGTGCCAGCAGCTTACCCTTAGCGGGCACCGGGGAGCTGTTTTTT | CASSLPLAGTGELFF
- | few | TRBJ1-1 | TRBV2 | TGTGCCTCCCCTCTCGGGCGACGCACTGAAGCTTTCTTT | CASPLGRRTEAFF